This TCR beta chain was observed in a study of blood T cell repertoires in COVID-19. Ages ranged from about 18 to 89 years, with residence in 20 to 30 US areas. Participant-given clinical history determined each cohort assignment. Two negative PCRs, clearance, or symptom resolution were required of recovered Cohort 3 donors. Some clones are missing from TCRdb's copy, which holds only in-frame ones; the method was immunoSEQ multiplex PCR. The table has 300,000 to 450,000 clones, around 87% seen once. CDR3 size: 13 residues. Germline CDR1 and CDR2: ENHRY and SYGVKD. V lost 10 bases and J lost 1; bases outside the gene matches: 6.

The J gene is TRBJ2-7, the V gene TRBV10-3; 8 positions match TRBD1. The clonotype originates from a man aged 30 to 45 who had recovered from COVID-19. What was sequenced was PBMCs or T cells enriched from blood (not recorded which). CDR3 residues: CATWTGPSYEQYF. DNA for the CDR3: TGTGCCACCTGGACAGGGCCGTCCTACGAGCAGTACTTC.